Listed here are 10 T cell receptor beta chains from one sample, sequenced in a study of T-cell reconstitution after alpha-beta-depleted transplantation in children. It was with unique molecular identifiers that the TCRbeta library was prepared. TCRdb reanalysed the PCR reads using MiXCR and keeps one entry per CDR3 protein. Counted here are almost 600,000 distinct CDR3 sequences, 20% to 30% occurring once; the ten biggest clones make up 35% to 40%. The source was PBMCs, collected before TCRalphabeta/CD19-depleted stem cell transplant. These receptors originate from a boy younger than two with Wiskott-Aldrich syndrome, due to receive a stem cell transplant.

A few counts support this clonotype. The chain couples TRBV5-5 to TRBJ1-4; D possibly corresponds to TRBD1 (5 bases). Germline-derived CDR1 and CDR2 are SGHKS and YYEKEE (reference sequence). Trimming removed 2 bases from V and 3 bases from J, with 14 bases in between. This CDR3 spans 16 amino acids. In DNA, the CDR3 is TGTGCCAGCAGCTTAGTAGCAGGGTCGCCTAATGAAAAACTGTTTTTT. Translating gives CASSLVAGSPNEKLFF.

This sequence joins TRBV20-1 and TRBJ2-1; D is uncertain. CDR3 length: 12 amino acids. The ends were cut back, 6 bases at V and 7 bases at J, with 13 bases in the middle. Germline-derived CDR1 and CDR2 are DFQATT and SNEGSKA (reference sequence). The chain's CDR3 is CSAVPDTNEQFF. Here the CDR3 DNA reads TGCAGTGCCGTACCCGACACGAATGAGCAGTTCTTC.

This clonotype showed up just a few times. The rearrangement uses TRBV7-9 and TRBJ2-1, with 13 positions matching TRBD2. Trimming took 8 bases from V and 5 from J; bases not matched to a gene: 9. The length of the CDR3 is 16 residues. CDR1 is SEHNR and CDR2 is FQNEAQ in the germline V gene (reference sequence). The CDR3 DNA sequence: TGTGCCAGCGGACTAGCGGGAGTTATGGGTCACAATGAGCAGTTCTTC. Translating it yields CASGLAGVMGHNEQFF.

The chain carries TRBV28 and TRBJ2-7; D assignment may be TRBD1 or TRBD2 (5 bases each). Trimming removed 3 bases at V and 4 bases at J, with 19 bases between. CDR1 and CDR2 (germline): MDHEN, SYDVKM. The CDR3 totals 16 residues. The CDR3 sequence is CASSFQGMRESYEQYF. The CDR3 nucleotides read TGTGCCAGCAGTTTCCAGGGTATGAGGGAATCATACGAGCAGTACTTC.

This clonotype came up a few times. The V gene is TRBV7-2, the J gene TRBJ2-6; D is undetermined. The CDR3 spans 15 residues. V lost 1 base to trimming and J lost 2 bases, with 6 bases between them. From germline, CDR1 is SGHTA and CDR2 FQGNSA. The CDR3 region is CASSLVYPGANVLTF. CDR3 nucleotide sequence: TGTGCCAGCAGCTTAGTTTATCCTGGGGCCAACGTCCTGACTTTC.

This clonotype appeared a few times. The J gene is TRBJ2-5, the V gene TRBV5-1; 8 nucleotides match TRBD1. CDR3 length: 17 residues. V lost 0 bases, J lost 5 bases, and 12 bases stayed unmatched. Germline V gene sequence: CDR1 SGHRS, CDR2 YFSETQ. Written as DNA, the CDR3 is TGCGCCAGCAGCTTGGAGTATGGACAGGGTATTCCCGAGACCCAGTACTTC. Translated: CASSLEYGQGIPETQYF.

This clonotype was picked up many times. This chain connects TRBV10-3 to TRBJ2-2; D not certain. V was pared by 2 bases and J by 8 bases, with 12 bases between. The CDR3 extends over 14 amino acids. Per germline, CDR1 ENHRY and CDR2 SYGVKD. DNA of the CDR3: TGTGCCATCAGTGAGCGTCTTCCGCAGGGGGAGCTGTTTTTT. Protein sequence: CAISERLPQGELFF.

This chain links TRBV12-3 or TRBV12-4 with TRBJ2-5; D not resolved. The CDR3 totals 13 residues. V was clipped by 2 bases and J by 5 bases, with 9 bases between them. CDR3 bases: TGTGCCAGCAGTTTAATTGCCAGGGAGACCCAGTACTTC. It codes for CASSLIARETQYF.

The chain is built from TRBV12-3 or TRBV12-4 and TRBJ2-6, with 8 bases aligning to TRBD2. Trimming took 2 bases from V and 0 from J; bases not matched to a gene: 0. This CDR3 has 16 residues. CDR3 amino acids: CASSLLAGSGANVLTF. DNA for the CDR3: TGTGCCAGCAGTTTACTAGCGGGCTCTGGGGCCAACGTCCTGACTTTC.

This clonotype occurred a few times. The chain is built from TRBV20-1 and TRBJ2-3; TRBD2 agrees at 7 bases. Germline CDR1 and CDR2: DFQATT and SNEGSKA (reference sequence). Losses at the gene ends were 6 bases for V and 2 bases for J; bases not matched to a gene: 8. The CDR3 sequence is 14 residues long. The CDR3 protein is CSALPGGYTDTQYF. The CDR3 nucleotides are TGCAGTGCCCTGCCGGGGGGATACACAGATACGCAGTATTTT.